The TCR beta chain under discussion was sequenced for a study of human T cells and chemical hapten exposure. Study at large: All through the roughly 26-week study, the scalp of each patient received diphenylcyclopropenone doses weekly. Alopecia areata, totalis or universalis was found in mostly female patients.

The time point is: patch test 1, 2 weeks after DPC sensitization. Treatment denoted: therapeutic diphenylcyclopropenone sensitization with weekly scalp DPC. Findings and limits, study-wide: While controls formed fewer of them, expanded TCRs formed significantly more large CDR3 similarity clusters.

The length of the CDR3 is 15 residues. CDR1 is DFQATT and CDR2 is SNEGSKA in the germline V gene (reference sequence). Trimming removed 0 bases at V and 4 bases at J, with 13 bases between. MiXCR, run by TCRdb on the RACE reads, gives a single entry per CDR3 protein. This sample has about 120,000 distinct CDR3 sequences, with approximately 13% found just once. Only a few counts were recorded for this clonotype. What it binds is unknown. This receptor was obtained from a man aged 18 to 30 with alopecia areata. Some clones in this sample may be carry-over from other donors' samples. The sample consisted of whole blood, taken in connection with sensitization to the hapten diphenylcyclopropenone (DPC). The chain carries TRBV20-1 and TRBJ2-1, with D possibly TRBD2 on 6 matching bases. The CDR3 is CSARDGGIPYNEQFF. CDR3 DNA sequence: TGCAGTGCTAGAGATGGGGGGATCCCTTACAATGAGCAGTTCTTC.